Each of the 26 T cell receptor beta chains below was sequenced from the same sample in a study of CD8+ T cells in alopecia areata. Treatment of the sample: oral pan-JAK inhibitor, 5-10 mg twice daily. Extraction and reverse transcription of RNA yielded cDNA as the sequencing template. Generated by immunoSEQ multiplex PCR, the TCRdb table keeps only in-frame clones and is missing some. The table lists roughly 180,000 clones, approximately 60% of them singletons, with approximately 3.4% in the top ten. The sequenced sample was CD4+ T cells sorted from blood, obtained at week 4, from a patient treated with tofacitinib. These receptors were obtained from a human donor with alopecia areata.

The chain joins TRBV11-2 to TRBJ2-2, with D maybe TRBD1 (6 bases). V dropped 6 bases and J dropped 3 bases, with 17 bases sitting between them. Germline V gene data show CDR1 as SGHAT and CDR2 as FQNNGV. The CDR3 spans 16 residues. DNA of the CDR3: TGTGCCAGCAGAACATTCAGGGGTCGGGACACCGGGGAGCTGTTTTTT. As protein: CASRTFRGRDTGELFF.

CDR3 nucleotides: TGTGCCAGCCATTACCGGACTAATTCACCCCTCCACTTT. Protein sequence: CASHYRTNSPLHF. The J gene is TRBJ1-6, the V gene TRBV2; no definite D call. CDR3 length: 13 residues. Germline V gene data show CDR1 as SNHLY and CDR2 as FYNNEI. The V end was cut by 8 bases, the J end by 6 bases, with 11 bases between.

J is TRBJ1-2 and V is TRBV25-1; tentatively, D is TRBD1 (5 bases). Per germline, CDR1 MGHDK and CDR2 SYGVNS. Trimming stripped 1 base from V and 3 bases from J, with 15 bases between. This CDR3 has 16 residues. This chain's CDR3 is CASSESAQGRDYGYTF. Written as DNA, the CDR3 is TGTGCCAGCAGTGAATCCGCTCAGGGTCGCGACTATGGCTACACCTTC.

The rearrangement links TRBV15 to TRBJ1-5; D may be TRBD1 (6 bases). The germline V and J ends were trimmed by 0 bases and 3 bases, with 9 bases remaining between them. Germline lookup yields CDR1 LNHNV and CDR2 YYDKDF (reference sequence). The CDR3 length is 15 residues. CDR3 in amino acids: CATSRDAGANQPQHF. In nucleotides, the CDR3 is TGTGCCACCAGCAGAGATGCAGGGGCCAATCAGCCCCAGCATTTT. The full variable domain, rest sourced from reference TRBV15 and TRBJ1-5, is DAMVIQNPRYQVTQFGKPVTLSCSQTLNHNVMYWYQQKSSQAPKLLFHYYDKDFNNEADTPDNFQSRRPNTSFCFLDIRSPGLGDTAMYLCATSRDAGANQPQHFGDGTRLSIL.

This rearrangement joins TRBV7-2 to TRBJ2-1; tentatively, D is TRBD2 (6 bases). Trimming stripped 5 bases from V and 2 bases from J, with 16 bases between. CDR1 and CDR2 (germline): SGHTA, FQGNSA. This CDR3 has 16 residues. The CDR3 DNA reads as TGTGCCAGCAGCCCCGCGGGGACGGGAACCTACAATGAGCAGTTCTTC. Its translation: CASSPAGTGTYNEQFF.

This clone has a handful of counts. The chain recombines TRBV2 with TRBJ2-6; D perhaps matches TRBD1 (7 bases). Germline V CDR1 and CDR2: SNHLY, FYNNEI. V lost 6 bases and J 2 bases, leaving 17 bases between the germline ends. The CDR3 spans 17 residues. The CDR3 protein is CASRRQGGIAGANVLTF. DNA of the CDR3: TGTGCCAGCAGACGACAGGGAGGAATTGCTGGGGCCAACGTCCTGACTTTC. The full variable domain, rest sourced from reference TRBV2 and TRBJ2-6, is EPEVTQTPSHQVTQMGQEVILRCVPISNHLYFYWYRQILGQKVEFLVSFYNNEISEKSEIFDDQFSVERPDGSNFTLKIRSTKLEDSAMYFCASRRQGGIAGANVLTFGAGSRLTVL.

This CDR3 is CATSRDGNTEAFF. For the CDR3, the DNA is TGTGCCACCAGCAGAGACGGGAACACTGAAGCTTTCTTT. The rearrangement joins TRBV15 to TRBJ1-1; D gene ambiguous. CDR1 LNHNV and CDR2 YYDKDF come from the germline V gene (reference sequence). The V and J ends lost 0 bases and 1 base respectively, with 3 bases between them. This CDR3 has 13 amino acids.

J is TRBJ2-5 and V is TRBV11-2; D remains unclear. The CDR3 spans 12 residues. The V gene lost 5 bases and the J gene lost 5 bases, with 9 bases spanning the gap. Germline V lookup: CDR1 SGHAT, CDR2 FQNNGV. The CDR3: CASSLIGETQYF. The CDR3, as DNA: TGTGCCAGCAGCCTGATCGGGGAGACCCAGTACTTC. The full variable domain, completed using reference TRBV11-2 and TRBJ2-5, is EAGVAQSPRYKIIEKRQSVAFWCNPISGHATLYWYQQILGQGPKLLIQFQNNGVVDDSQLPKDRFSAERLKGVDSTLKIQPAKLEDSAVYLCASSLIGETQYFGPGTRLLVL.

The table lists this clone with a count of one. The rearrangement joins TRBV30 to TRBJ1-2; 7 bases agree with TRBD1. The CDR3 runs 13 residues. Germline V lookup: CDR1 GTSNPN, CDR2 SVGIG (reference sequence). Germline trimming cut 4 bases from V and 6 bases from J; bases unmatched to any gene: 8. The CDR3 bases are TGTGCCTGGACGGCTTTCACAGGGGATGGCTACACCTTC. The encoded protein is CAWTAFTGDGYTF.

This clone was found a few times. The CDR3 here is CSVGGQGLYTEAFF. DNA of the CDR3: TGCAGCGTTGGGGGACAGGGTCTTTACACTGAAGCTTTCTTT. The rearrangement uses TRBV29-1 and TRBJ1-1; 9 bases are a match to TRBD1. J lost 3 bases, V lost 4 bases, and 6 bases had no gene match. This CDR3 has 14 residues. The germline CDR1 and CDR2 sequences are SQVTM and ANQGSEA.

As to this clone: Germline and junction disagree at one end, which may indicate a read error. V gene TRBV5-1 combines with J gene TRBJ1-4; 8 bases map to TRBD1. CDR3 length equals 15 residues. The germline CDR1 and CDR2 sequences are SGHRS and YFSETQ. Here the CDR3 DNA reads TGCGCCAACAGCTTGCAGGGGGCGGCTAATGAAAAACTGTTTTTT. Residues: CANSLQGAANEKLFF.

The rearrangement joins TRBV29-1 to TRBJ1-1; D is undetermined. V was cut by 7 bases and J by 4 bases, with 19 bases left in between. The CDR3 length is 14 residues. Germline CDR1 reads SQVTM; CDR2 reads ANQGSEA. The CDR3 loop is CSGRIAERGTEAFF. The DNA of the CDR3 is TGCAGCGGCCGTATCGCGGAGCGGGGCACTGAAGCTTTCTTT.

This clone was counted only a few times. The sample holds other DNA sequences that translate to the same CDR3. This chain links TRBV18 with TRBJ2-5; a weak D match, TRBD1 (5 bases). V was pared by 3 bases and J by 1 base, with 6 bases between. In germline, CDR1 is KGHSH, CDR2 LQKENI. This CDR3 has 13 residues. This CDR3 reads CASSPQGQETQYF. The CDR3 DNA follows: TGTGCCAGCTCACCTCAGGGCCAAGAGACCCAGTACTTC.

The chain recombines TRBV5-4 with TRBJ2-3, with 10 bases lining up with TRBD2. The CDR3 runs 17 residues. Germline CDR1 reads SGHNT; CDR2 reads YYREEE (reference sequence). J gave up 1 base and V 4 bases, and 9 bases lay outside the gene matches. CDR3: CASSMAASGGRTDTQYF. The CDR3 region has the DNA TGTGCCAGCAGCATGGCGGCTAGCGGGGGACGCACAGATACGCAGTATTTT.

The chain carries TRBV6-1 and TRBJ2-1, with D hard to call. Trimming took 3 bases from V and 5 from J, leaving 11 bases between them. Germline CDR1 MNHNS, CDR2 SASEGT. The CDR3 has 14 residues. The CDR3 region has the DNA TGTGCCAGCAGTGAGGCAGGCGCTAACAATGAGCAGTTCTTC. It translates to CASSEAGANNEQFF.

The chain links TRBV7-9 to TRBJ1-1; D gene uncertain. The V gene lost 1 base and the J gene lost 1 base, with 4 bases spanning the gap. Germline CDR1 reads SEHNR; CDR2 reads FQNEAQ (reference sequence). The CDR3 runs to 13 residues. The CDR3 region has the DNA TGTGCCAGCAGCTTAGGGCGGAACACTGAAGCTTTCTTT. It is translated as CASSLGRNTEAFF.

This clone was observed a handful of times. V and J are TRBV19 and TRBJ1-1; D gene ambiguous. V dropped 1 base and J dropped 0 bases, with 6 bases sitting between them. The CDR3 sequence is 14 residues long. CDR1 LNHDA and CDR2 SQIVND come from the germline V gene (reference sequence). DNA for the CDR3: TGTGCCAGTAGTATAGGGCGGCTGAACACTGAAGCTTTCTTT. Protein sequence: CASSIGRLNTEAFF. The variable domain in full, with the rest retrieved from reference TRBV19 and TRBJ1-1, is DGGITQSPKYLFRKEGQNVTLSCEQNLNHDAMYWYRQDPGQGLRLIYYSQIVNDFQKGDIAEGYSVSREKKESFPLTVTSAQKNPTAFYLCASSIGRLNTEAFFGQGTRLTVV.

The chain combines TRBV4-2 with TRBJ1-2; tentative D call: TRBD1 (6 bases). Germline CDR1 reads LGHNA; CDR2 reads YNFKEQ. The CDR3 consists of 14 residues. The V and J ends lost 3 bases and 8 bases respectively, with 16 bases between them. The CDR3 region has the DNA TGTGCCAGCAGCCAGATGTTTACAGGGCAGGGCTACACCTTC. Translation gives CASSQMFTGQGYTF.

Notes on this clone: The same CDR3 can be traced to other DNA sequences in this sample. The chain is built from TRBV20-1 and TRBJ2-1; D remains ambiguous. The V gene lost 6 bases and the J gene lost 4 bases, with 4 bases spanning the gap. CDR3 length: 10 residues. From germline, CDR1 is DFQATT and CDR2 SNEGSKA (reference sequence). The DNA for the CDR3 is TGCAGTGCGAGGTACAATGAGCAGTTCTTC. Translating it yields CSARYNEQFF.

CDR3 sequence: CASSSKDSVNTEAFF. For the CDR3, the DNA is TGCGCCAGCAGCTCCAAGGACAGTGTGAACACTGAAGCTTTCTTT. The chain combines TRBV5-1 with TRBJ1-1, with a tentative D call TRBD1 (6 bases). V was clipped by 3 bases and J by 0 bases, with 12 bases between them. CDR3 size: 15 residues. CDR1 SGHRS and CDR2 YFSETQ come from the germline V gene.

The chain couples TRBV28 to TRBJ2-5; TRBD2 might be the D (6 bases). V shed 6 bases and J shed 4 bases, with 12 bases lying between them. This CDR3 has 13 residues. From germline, CDR1 is MDHEN and CDR2 SYDVKM. CDR3 nucleotides: TGTGCCAGCAGGGTGATGGGGGGAGAGACCCAGTACTTC. This sequence encodes CASRVMGGETQYF.

The J gene is TRBJ2-7, the V gene TRBV4-3, with D possibly TRBD2 on 6 matching bases. The CDR3 has 14 amino acids. Trimming left V 2 bases short and J 2 bases short, with 10 bases between. The germline CDR1 and CDR2 sequences are LGHNA and YSLEER. CDR3 in DNA: TGCGCCAGCAGCCAACAGGAGGGACCCTACGAGCAGTACTTC. This translates into CASSQQEGPYEQYF.

V usage is TRBV5-4 and J usage is TRBJ1-1; D is undetermined. Trimming stripped 1 base from V and 0 bases from J, with 4 bases between. Germline CDR1 is SGHNT and CDR2 is YYREEE (reference sequence). The CDR3 covers 13 residues. CDR3 loop: CASSLTLNTEAFF. CDR3 bases: TGTGCCAGCAGCTTGACCCTGAACACTGAAGCTTTCTTT.

The chain links TRBV5-6 to TRBJ2-1; 11 nucleotides line up with TRBD2. The CDR3 contains 15 residues. V lost 4 bases and J lost 4; bases outside the gene matches: 4. From germline, CDR1 is SGHDT and CDR2 YYEEEE. CDR3 region: CASSATSGGYNEQFF. The CDR3 nucleotides are TGTGCCAGCAGCGCCACTAGCGGGGGATACAATGAGCAGTTCTTC.

The chain recombines TRBV4-3 with TRBJ1-1; D gene unclear. CDR1 and CDR2 (germline): LGHNA, YSLEER. CDR3 length: 15 residues. Trimming removed 0 bases from V and 7 bases from J, with 15 bases in between. The CDR3 region has the DNA TGCGCCAGCAGCCAAGATCCAGGTAACGGTATTGAAGCTTTCTTT. Translating gives CASSQDPGNGIEAFF.

The chain joins TRBV27 to TRBJ1-2; D ambiguous. CDR1 MNHEY and CDR2 SMNVEV come from the germline V gene (reference sequence). Trimming took 6 bases from V and 8 from J, leaving 16 bases between them. The CDR3 is 13 residues long. Written as DNA, the CDR3 is TGTGCCAGCAGCCTAGGGTTCTTGGGCGGCTACACCTTC. It translates to CASSLGFLGGYTF.